The source of this TCR beta chain is a study of response to subunit inactivated influenza vaccine. This CDR3 contains 16 residues. V lost 3 bases and J 2 bases, leaving 16 bases between the germline ends. This clonotype was seen a handful of times. TCRdb re-called the RT-PCR reads with MiXCR, one entry per CDR3 protein. The data contain more than 500,000 distinct CDR3 sequences, about 10% of them singletons. The data were also submitted as part of a second study, on T cells expressing NK-cell markers. Per that study: Production of TCR beta cDNA relied on 5'RACE template switching with UMIs. A range of about 1.0-8% of CD8+ T cells consisted of dominant NKG2C+ clonotypes in 5 or 6 donors. No clear determination of HCMV specificity was made for expanded NKG2C+ T cell clones.

The clonotype comes from a man aged 50 to 60 who received an inactivated influenza vaccine. The chain carries TRBV12-3 or TRBV12-4 and TRBJ2-5; D is undetermined. This sample comprised PBMCs from blood, obtained on the day of vaccination. Here the CDR3 DNA reads TGTGCCAGCAGTTTCAACGGTCTGGGTCCTCAAGAGACCCAGTACTTC. Its protein product is CASSFNGLGPQETQYF.